Below are 26 T cell receptor beta chains sequenced from a single sample in a study of response to subunit inactivated influenza vaccine. TCRdb passed the RT-PCR reads through MiXCR, listing each CDR3 protein once. The sample gives over 400,000 distinct CDR3 sequences, about an eighth of which show up once; roughly 14% is in the top ten. This specimen was PBMCs from blood, taken roughly 45 days after vaccination. These receptors all come from a man in his forties or fifties who received an inactivated influenza vaccine.

This clonotype came up a few times. The chain combines TRBV9 with TRBJ2-1; D unresolved. The V gene lost 10 bases and the J gene lost 0 bases, with 26 bases spanning the gap. Germline V lookup: CDR1 SGDLS, CDR2 YYNGEE. CDR3 length equals 18 residues. The CDR3 nucleotides read TGTGCCCGCACGAGACACGGAGACAATTATTTCTCCTACAATGAGCAGTTCTTC. Protein sequence: CARTRHGDNYFSYNEQFF.

This rearrangement joins TRBV5-1 to TRBJ1-1; D gene uncertain. Germline V CDR1 and CDR2: SGHRS, YFSETQ. Trimming shortened V by 4 bases and J by 11 bases, and 18 bases separated the two germline ends. The CDR3 length is 13 residues. CDR3 coding DNA: TGCGCCAGCAGCCCGGAGTGGGATAAAGGGGCTTTCTTT. Protein product: CASSPEWDKGAFF.

This clonotype was picked up a small number of times. The chain employs TRBV18 and TRBJ2-7; 8 bases line up with TRBD1. CDR3 length: 14 residues. Germline CDR1 is KGHSH and CDR2 is LQKENI. Unmatched junction bases numbered 4, after V lost 3 bases and J lost 3 bases. This chain's CDR3 is CASSPAGGDYEQYF. The CDR3 bases are TGTGCCAGCTCACCGGCAGGGGGCGACTACGAGCAGTACTTC.

The gene calls are TRBV5-6 and TRBJ1-5, with D perhaps matching TRBD1 (5 bases). V was trimmed by 2 bases and J by 5 bases, leaving 8 bases between them. The CDR3 runs 13 residues. Germline CDR1 and CDR2: SGHDT and YYEEEE. The CDR3 DNA reads TGTGCCAGCAGCTTTGGGGCGTATCAGCCCCAGCATTTT. Encoded protein: CASSFGAYQPQHF.

This clonotype was seen more than once but under ten times. J is TRBJ1-1 and V is TRBV5-1; weak D call: TRBD1 (6 bases). The V gene's germline CDR1 is SGHRS and CDR2 YFSETQ. Deletions cut 4 bases from V and 1 base from J, with 14 bases between. The CDR3 totals 15 residues. CDR3 region: CASSLRTARNTEAFF. CDR3 bases: TGCGCCAGCAGCCTAAGGACAGCGAGGAACACTGAAGCTTTCTTT.

V and J are TRBV12-3 or TRBV12-4 and TRBJ1-2; a possible D gene is TRBD1 (5 bases). CDR3 length: 13 residues. The V gene lost 5 bases and the J gene lost 6 bases, with 13 bases spanning the gap. CDR3: CASSQGRTDGYTF. Written as DNA, the CDR3 is TGTGCCAGCAGTCAGGGACGGACGGATGGCTACACCTTC.

About this clonotype itself: One base away lies a much larger clone, so this may be a sequencing read error. The V call is TRBV4-1, the J call TRBJ2-7; no clear D gene. V lost 4 bases and J lost 3, with 13 bases in between. Germline CDR1 and CDR2: MGHRA and YSYEKL. CDR3 length: 14 amino acids. CDR3 nucleotide sequence: TGCGCCAGCAGCCTGTTGGACCGACTCTACGAGCAGTACTTC. Its protein product is CASSLLDRLYEQYF.

The rearrangement links TRBV21-1 to TRBJ2-6; the DNA was not compared with TRBD1, the D call given in the table. TRBV21-1 constitutes a pseudogene. This CDR3 spans 18 amino acids. CDR3 coding DNA: TGTGCCAGCAGCAAAAAGGGGGACAGGGGTCCAGGGGCCAACGTCCTGACTTTC. This codes for CASSKKGDRGPGANVLTF.

The chain recombines TRBV7-2 with TRBJ2-2; D not resolved. V was cut by 1 base and J by 2 bases, with 8 bases left in between. Per germline, CDR1 SGHTA and CDR2 FQGNSA. The CDR3 runs 15 residues. This chain's CDR3 is CASSLVPGNTGELFF. The CDR3 DNA sequence: TGTGCCAGCAGCTTAGTTCCGGGCAACACCGGGGAGCTGTTTTTT.

This clonotype has at least ten counts. The CDR3 loop reads CSVTGAGGEKLFF. The CDR3 region has the DNA TGCAGCGTAACAGGGGCCGGGGGTGAAAAACTGTTTTTT. The chain joins TRBV29-1 to TRBJ1-4, with 7 bases lining up with TRBD1. The CDR3 extends over 13 amino acids. Trimming removed 6 bases from V and 7 bases from J; junction bases left unmatched: 8. Germline V gene sequence: CDR1 SQVTM, CDR2 ANQGSEA.

This clonotype has a handful of counts. The CDR3 protein is CASSDGGTYNEQFF. The CDR3 coding sequence is TGTGCCAGCAGTGACGGGGGGACCTACAATGAGCAGTTCTTC. The rearrangement links TRBV2 to TRBJ2-1; the match to TRBD2 covers 7 bases. The V and J ends lost 3 bases and 2 bases, in that order; junction bases with no gene match: 1. The CDR3 runs to 14 residues. Germline V gene lookup returns CDR1 SNHLY and CDR2 FYNNEI.

This clonotype was counted ten times or more. The rearrangement links TRBV12-3 or TRBV12-4 to TRBJ1-5, with 7 positions matching TRBD1. The CDR3 has 15 residues. Trimming cost V 6 bases and J 0 bases; bases outside gene matches: 5. The DNA of the CDR3 is TGTGCCAGCAGGCGGGGACAGTATAGCAATCAGCCCCAGCATTTT. Amino acid sequence: CASRRGQYSNQPQHF.

This clonotype was observed at least ten times. The rearrangement links TRBV12-3 or TRBV12-4 to TRBJ2-1; D unclear. Trimming shortened V by 1 base and J by 7 bases, and 5 bases separated the two germline ends. The CDR3 is 12 amino acids. CDR3 loop: CASSLVKNEQFF. The CDR3 DNA reads TGTGCCAGCAGTTTAGTGAAGAATGAGCAGTTCTTC.

The chain is built from TRBV20-1 and TRBJ1-2, with D unclear. V gave up 3 bases and J gave up 8 bases, with 13 bases separating them. This CDR3 is 12 amino acids long. Per the germline V gene, CDR1 is DFQATT and CDR2 is SNEGSKA (reference sequence). As DNA, the CDR3 is TGCAGTGCTAGCCGGAGTTCGCCAGGCTACACCTTC. Translating it yields CSASRSSPGYTF.

In its sample, this clonotype was seen a few times. The rearrangement links TRBV18 to TRBJ2-7, with D maybe TRBD1 (6 bases). The CDR3 is 14 amino acids. With 3 bases removed from V and 6 bases from J, the gap between germline ends came to 15 bases. CDR1 and CDR2 (germline): KGHSH, LQKENI. The CDR3 here is CASSPNLQGPEQYF. CDR3 DNA: TGTGCCAGCTCACCCAACCTACAGGGTCCCGAGCAGTACTTC.

V gene TRBV5-1 combines with J gene TRBJ1-1, with 11 bases fitting TRBD1. Trimming at V came to 2 bases and at J to 6 bases, leaving 9 bases not matched to a gene. Germline loops: CDR1 SGHRS, CDR2 YFSETQ. This CDR3 comprises 16 residues. This CDR3 reads CASSFGRTGGDSEAFF. The DNA of the CDR3 is TGCGCCAGCAGCTTCGGAAGGACAGGGGGCGATTCTGAAGCTTTCTTT.

At least ten counts were recorded for this clonotype. An end of the junction does not agree with germline; a read error may underlie this. The genes are TRBV5-6 and TRBJ1-5; D is undetermined. CDR1 SGHDT and CDR2 YYEEEE come from the germline V gene. This CDR3 has 13 amino acids. The CDR3 loop is CASSLASNQPQHF. The CDR3 DNA reads as TGCGCCAGCAGCTTGGCTAGCAATCAGCCCCAGCATTTT.

This clonotype turned up a few times. This chain links TRBV7-9 with TRBJ2-4; D is ambiguous. Germline V gives CDR1 SEHNR, CDR2 FQNEAQ (reference sequence). V was pared by 0 bases and J by 4 bases, with 13 bases between. This CDR3 has 16 amino acids. The CDR3: CASSLAAEKTKNIQYF. The CDR3 region has the DNA TGTGCCAGCAGCTTAGCAGCAGAAAAAACGAAAAACATTCAGTACTTC. Based on the CDR3 plus reference TRBV7-9 and TRBJ2-4, the full variable domain is DTGVSQNPRHKITKRGQNVTFRCDPISEHNRLYWYRQTLGQGPEFLTYFQNEAQLEKSRLLSDRFSAERPKGSFSTLEIQRTEQGDSAMYLCASSLAAEKTKNIQYFGAGTRLSVL.

This clonotype was detected many times. The chain employs TRBV7-9 and TRBJ2-7; a possible D gene is TRBD2 (6 bases). Germline loops: CDR1 SEHNR, CDR2 FQNEAQ (reference sequence). The CDR3 length is 17 residues. V lost 1 base to trimming and J lost 3 bases, with 19 bases between them. The CDR3 protein is CASSLGSYGSTFYEQYF. In DNA, the CDR3 is TGTGCCAGCAGCTTAGGCTCGTACGGGAGCACTTTCTACGAGCAGTACTTC. Based on the CDR3 plus reference TRBV7-9 and TRBJ2-7, the full variable domain is DTGVSQNPRHKITKRGQNVTFRCDPISEHNRLYWYRQTLGQGPEFLTYFQNEAQLEKSRLLSDRFSAERPKGSFSTLEIQRTEQGDSAMYLCASSLGSYGSTFYEQYFGPGTRLTVT.

The V gene is TRBV28, the J gene TRBJ1-1, with no clear D. This CDR3 has 12 residues. Trimming pared 6 bases from V and 4 bases from J, leaving 9 bases between. Germline CDR1 reads MDHEN; CDR2 reads SYDVKM. The CDR3, as DNA: TGTGCCAGCAGAAGGTGGGGCACTGAAGCTTTCTTT. Its translation is CASRRWGTEAFF.

This clonotype showed up just a few times. The rearrangement joins TRBV12-3 or TRBV12-4 to TRBJ2-7; possibly TRBD1 for D (6 bases). Trimming shortened V by 5 bases and J by 4 bases, and 15 bases separated the two germline ends. The CDR3 length is 14 residues. Here the CDR3 DNA reads TGTGCCAGCAGTCTCAGGGGAAGATGGTACGAGCAGTACTTC. Translating gives CASSLRGRWYEQYF.

This chain connects TRBV6-1 to TRBJ1-6; D is unresolved. The CDR3 is 16 amino acids. The germline V and J ends were trimmed by 6 bases and 8 bases, with 20 bases remaining between them. In germline, CDR1 is MNHNS, CDR2 SASEGT. CDR3 nucleotides: TGTGCCAGCAGGATTCGATCAGTTACTGGGGATTCACCCCTCCACTTT. It is translated as CASRIRSVTGDSPLHF.

This clonotype appeared a few times. The chain combines TRBV12-3 or TRBV12-4 with TRBJ2-7; no clear D gene. Trimming left V 3 bases short and J 6 bases short, with 9 bases between. The CDR3 is made up of 12 amino acids. CDR3 sequence reads: CASSFSGREQYF. CDR3 nucleotides: TGTGCCAGCAGTTTCTCCGGCCGCGAGCAGTACTTC.

V gene TRBV7-2 combines with J gene TRBJ1-2; D unclear. CDR3 length equals 14 residues. The ends were cut back, 4 bases at V and 7 bases at J, with 16 bases in the middle. The germline V gene encodes CDR1 SGHTA and CDR2 FQGNSA. As DNA, the CDR3 is TGTGCCAGCAGCTCCGTTAGGACGCCCGGTGGCTACACCTTC. It translates to CASSSVRTPGGYTF.

V gene TRBV4-1 combines with J gene TRBJ1-1; D is perhaps TRBD1 (6 bases). Germline values: CDR1 MGHRA, CDR2 YSYEKL. This CDR3 is built from 13 residues. V was cut by 1 base and J by 6 bases, with 9 bases left in between. CDR3 sequence reads: CASSQGDTPEAFF. DNA for the CDR3: TGCGCCAGCAGCCAAGGGGACACACCTGAAGCTTTCTTT.

This chain uses TRBV5-1 with TRBJ1-1; 8 bases align to TRBD1. Germline CDR1 and CDR2: SGHRS and YFSETQ. CDR3 length equals 15 residues. The ends lost 5 bases at V and 2 bases at J; junction bases unmatched: 8. The chain's CDR3 is CASRHRQGSNTEAFF. The DNA for the CDR3 is TGCGCCAGCAGACATCGACAGGGGTCAAACACTGAAGCTTTCTTT.